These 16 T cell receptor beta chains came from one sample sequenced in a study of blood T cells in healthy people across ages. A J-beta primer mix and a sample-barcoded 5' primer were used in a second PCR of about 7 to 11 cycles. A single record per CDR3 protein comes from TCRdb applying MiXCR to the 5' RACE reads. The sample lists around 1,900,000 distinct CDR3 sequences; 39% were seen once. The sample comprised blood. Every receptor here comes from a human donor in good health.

This CDR3 is CASSEEVIGTDTQYF. CDR3 coding DNA: TGTGCCAGCAGCGAGGAAGTAATAGGCACAGATACGCAGTATTTT. This chain joins TRBV7-2 and TRBJ2-3; D not resolved. The V gene's germline CDR1 is SGHTA and CDR2 FQGNSA. Deletions cut 5 bases from V and 1 base from J, with 13 bases between. The CDR3 loop spans 15 amino acids.

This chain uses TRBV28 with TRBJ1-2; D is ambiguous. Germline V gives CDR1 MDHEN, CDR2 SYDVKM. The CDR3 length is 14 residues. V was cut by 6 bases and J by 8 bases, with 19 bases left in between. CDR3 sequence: CASRSPGGSGGYTF. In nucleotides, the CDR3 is TGTGCCAGCAGATCCCCCGGCGGGTCTGGCGGCTACACCTTC.

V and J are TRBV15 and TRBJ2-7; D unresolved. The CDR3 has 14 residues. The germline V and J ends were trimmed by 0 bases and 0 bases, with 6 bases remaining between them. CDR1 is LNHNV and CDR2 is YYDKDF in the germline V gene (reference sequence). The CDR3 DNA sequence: TGTGCCACCAGCAGAGATATAAGCTCCTACGAGCAGTACTTC. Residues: CATSRDISSYEQYF.

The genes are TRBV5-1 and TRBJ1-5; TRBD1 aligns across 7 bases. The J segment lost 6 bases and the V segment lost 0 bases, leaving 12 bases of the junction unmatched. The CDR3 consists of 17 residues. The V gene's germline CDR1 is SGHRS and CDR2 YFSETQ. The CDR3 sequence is CASSLGPRQGDSQPQHF. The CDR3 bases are TGCGCCAGCAGCTTGGGCCCCCGACAGGGAGACAGTCAGCCCCAGCATTTT.

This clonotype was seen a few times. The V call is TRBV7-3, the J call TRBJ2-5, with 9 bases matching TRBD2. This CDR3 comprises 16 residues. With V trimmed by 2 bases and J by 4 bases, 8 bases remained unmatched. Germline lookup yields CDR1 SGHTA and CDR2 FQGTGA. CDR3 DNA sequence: TGTGCCAGCAGCTTAGCTGGCGGGGGGGCCCCAGAGACCCAGTACTTC. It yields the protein CASSLAGGGAPETQYF.

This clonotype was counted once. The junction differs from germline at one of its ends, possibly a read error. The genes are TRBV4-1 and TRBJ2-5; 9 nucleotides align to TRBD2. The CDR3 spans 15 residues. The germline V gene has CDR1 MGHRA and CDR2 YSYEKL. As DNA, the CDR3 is TGCGCCAACAGCCACCTTAGCGGGGGCGGAGAGACCCAGTACTTC. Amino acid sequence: CANSHLSGGGETQYF.

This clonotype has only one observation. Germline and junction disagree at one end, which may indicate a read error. CDR3 amino acids: CASSRVFTGPTDYGYTF. The CDR3 nucleotides are TGTGCTAGCAGCCGGGTATTTACCGGGCCCACGGACTATGGCTACACCTTC. The chain couples TRBV6-2 or TRBV6-3 to TRBJ1-2; no definite D call. CDR3 length: 17 amino acids. Per germline, CDR1 MNHEY and CDR2 SVGEGT.

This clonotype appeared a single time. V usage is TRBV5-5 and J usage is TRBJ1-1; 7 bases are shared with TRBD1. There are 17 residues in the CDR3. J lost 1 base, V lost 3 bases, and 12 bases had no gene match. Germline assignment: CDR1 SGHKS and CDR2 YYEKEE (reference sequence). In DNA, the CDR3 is TGTGCCAGCAGCTCTTATCTAGCCCGGACAGGGAACACTGAAGCTTTCTTT. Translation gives CASSSYLARTGNTEAFF.

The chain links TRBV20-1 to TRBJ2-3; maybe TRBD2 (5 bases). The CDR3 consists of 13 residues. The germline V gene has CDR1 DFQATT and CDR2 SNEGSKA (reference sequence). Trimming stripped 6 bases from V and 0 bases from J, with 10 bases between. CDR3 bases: TGCAGTGCGCCGAGGGAAAGCACAGATACGCAGTATTTT. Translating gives CSAPRESTDTQYF.

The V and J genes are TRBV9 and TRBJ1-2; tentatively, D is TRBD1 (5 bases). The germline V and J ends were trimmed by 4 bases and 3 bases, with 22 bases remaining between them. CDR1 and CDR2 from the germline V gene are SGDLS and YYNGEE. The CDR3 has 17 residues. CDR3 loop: CASSSRGEGSGYYGYTF. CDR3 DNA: TGTGCCAGCAGCTCAAGGGGAGAGGGATCAGGCTACTATGGCTACACCTTC.

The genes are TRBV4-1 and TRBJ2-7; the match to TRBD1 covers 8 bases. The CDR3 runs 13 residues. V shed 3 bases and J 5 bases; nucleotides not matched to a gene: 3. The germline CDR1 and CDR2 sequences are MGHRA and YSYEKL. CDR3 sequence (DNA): TGCGCCAGCAGCCATGAACAGGGGGACGAGCAGTACTTC. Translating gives CASSHEQGDEQYF.

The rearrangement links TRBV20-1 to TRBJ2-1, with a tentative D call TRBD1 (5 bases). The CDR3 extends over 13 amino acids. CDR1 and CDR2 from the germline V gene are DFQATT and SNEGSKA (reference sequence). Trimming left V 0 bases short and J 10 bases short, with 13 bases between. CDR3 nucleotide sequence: TGCAGTGCTAGAGATGATCCGGCAGGGGAGCAGTTCTTC. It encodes CSARDDPAGEQFF.

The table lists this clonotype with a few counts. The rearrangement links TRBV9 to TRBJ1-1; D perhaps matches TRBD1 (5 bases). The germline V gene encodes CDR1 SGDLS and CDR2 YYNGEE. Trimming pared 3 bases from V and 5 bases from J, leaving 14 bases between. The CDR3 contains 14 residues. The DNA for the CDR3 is TGTGCCAGCAGCGCATCTCGGGGGGGGACTGAAGCTTTCTTT. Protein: CASSASRGGTEAFF. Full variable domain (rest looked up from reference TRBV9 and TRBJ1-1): DSGVTQTPKHLITATGQRVTLRCSPRSGDLSVYWYQQSLDQGLQFLIQYYNGEERAKGNILERFSAQQFPDLHSELNLSSLELGDSALYFCASSASRGGTEAFFGQGTRLTVV.

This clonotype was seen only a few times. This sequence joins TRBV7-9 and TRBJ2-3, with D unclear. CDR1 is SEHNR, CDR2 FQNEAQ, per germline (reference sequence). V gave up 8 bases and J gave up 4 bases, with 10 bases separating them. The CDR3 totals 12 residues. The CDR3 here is CASELGSDTQYF. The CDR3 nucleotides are TGTGCCAGCGAGCTTGGGTCAGATACGCAGTATTTT.

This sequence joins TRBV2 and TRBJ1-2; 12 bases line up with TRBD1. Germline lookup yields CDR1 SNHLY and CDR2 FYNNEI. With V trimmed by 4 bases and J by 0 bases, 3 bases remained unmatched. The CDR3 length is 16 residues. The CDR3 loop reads CASSGDRGQTNYGYTF. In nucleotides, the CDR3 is TGTGCCAGCAGTGGGGACAGGGGGCAAACTAACTATGGCTACACCTTC.

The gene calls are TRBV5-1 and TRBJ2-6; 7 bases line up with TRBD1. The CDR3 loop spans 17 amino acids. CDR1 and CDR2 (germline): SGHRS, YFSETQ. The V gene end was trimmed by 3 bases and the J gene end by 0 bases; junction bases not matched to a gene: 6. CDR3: CASSSTGLGSGANVLTF. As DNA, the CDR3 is TGCGCCAGCAGCTCGACAGGGTTAGGCTCTGGGGCCAACGTCCTGACTTTC.